This T cell receptor beta chain is drawn from a study of beta chain features in type 1 diabetes. A single heparinised draw of approximately 100 mL on average was taken per donor. This clone was counted only a few times. Antigen: not known. Study outcomes and limitations: There was a possibility that cDNA sequencing over-represented cells with high TCR expression. HLA effects on TCRB rearrangement stayed unresolved here.

The sequenced template was cDNA made from the entire isolated RNA. The average output of naive, central memory and regulatory T cell samples was around 3.5 million reads. Assay used: immunoSEQ multiplex PCR; TCRdb lists only in-frame clones, some missing. This sample yields hundreds of thousands of clones, of which around 12% are seen a single time; 0.017% belongs to the top ten. The sample was naive CD4+ T cells from blood. The clonotype was recovered from a man between 18 and 29 years old in good health.

The CDR3 spells CASSPRGALAKNIQYF. The CDR3, as DNA: TGTGCCAGCAGCCCCCGTGGGGCTCTAGCCAAAAACATTCAGTACTTC. The rearrangement links TRBV7-2 to TRBJ2-4, with a tentative D call TRBD1 (5 bases). Germline CDR1 reads SGHTA; CDR2 reads FQGNSA. The CDR3 is 16 residues long. The V end was cut by 5 bases, the J end by 0 bases, with 14 bases between.